The next 25 T cell receptor beta chains were all read from a single sample in a study of human T cells and chemical hapten exposure. Time point specified: patch test 2, 6 weeks after DPC sensitization. Treatment denoted: therapeutic diphenylcyclopropenone sensitization with weekly scalp DPC. TCRdb re-called the RACE reads through MiXCR, storing one row per CDR3 protein. The sample contains approximately 110,000 distinct CDR3 sequences, 9.2% of which appear only once. The sequences come from whole blood, collected in connection with sensitization to the hapten diphenylcyclopropenone (DPC). The receptors originated from a woman in her thirties or forties with alopecia areata. Some clones in this sample may be carry-over from other donors' samples.

Many counts were recorded for this clonotype. J is TRBJ2-5 and V is TRBV19, with D perhaps TRBD2 (5 bases). The CDR3 consists of 15 residues. The ends were cut back, 4 bases at V and 2 bases at J, with 14 bases in the middle. CDR1 LNHDA and CDR2 SQIVND come from the germline V gene (reference sequence). The CDR3 is CASSTSLAFQETQYF. CDR3 bases: TGTGCCAGTAGTACCTCCCTAGCTTTTCAAGAGACCCAGTACTTC.

Ten or more counts support this clonotype. The chain has TRBV19 and TRBJ1-1; maybe TRBD1 (6 bases). This CDR3 region has 14 residues. V was cut by 3 bases and J by 1 base, with 9 bases left in between. Germline V gene lookup returns CDR1 LNHDA and CDR2 SQIVND (reference sequence). CDR3 sequence (DNA): TGTGCCAGTAGTATGGGGGCAGCGAACACTGAAGCTTTCTTT. Residues: CASSMGAANTEAFF.

This clonotype has at least ten counts. The chain carries TRBV5-1 and TRBJ2-3, with no clear D. The germline V gene has CDR1 SGHRS and CDR2 YFSETQ. The CDR3 runs 12 residues. The V gene lost 0 bases and the J gene lost 5 bases, with 4 bases spanning the gap. As DNA, the CDR3 is TGCGCCAGCAGCTTGGAGGGAGATACGCAGTATTTT. It translates to CASSLEGDTQYF.

This clonotype appeared many times. The chain employs TRBV6-6 and TRBJ2-3; 12 bases are shared with TRBD2. The CDR3 loop spans 17 amino acids. Germline CDR1 is MNHNY and CDR2 is SVGAGI (reference sequence). The V gene end was trimmed by 2 bases and the J gene end by 1 base; junction bases not matched to a gene: 4. The CDR3 region has the DNA TGTGCCAGCAGTTACCCCCGACTAGCGGGGGGCACAGATACGCAGTATTTT. Translation gives CASSYPRLAGGTDTQYF.

The chain is built from TRBV20-1 and TRBJ1-1; 9 bases map to TRBD1. V lost 6 bases, J lost 4 bases, and 9 bases stayed unmatched. Per germline, CDR1 DFQATT and CDR2 SNEGSKA (reference sequence). The CDR3 length is 14 residues. The CDR3 nucleotides read TGCAGTGCCAGGGTGGGGGACAGGGCCACTGAAGCTTTCTTT. This sequence encodes CSARVGDRATEAFF.

The rearrangement links TRBV6-1 to TRBJ1-1; 7 nucleotides align to TRBD1. Trimming removed 2 bases from V and 7 bases from J; junction bases left unmatched: 4. Per germline, CDR1 MNHNS and CDR2 SASEGT. The CDR3 loop spans 13 amino acids. The CDR3 DNA reads as TGTGCCAGCAGTGAACGGGGACAGATTGAAGCTTTCTTT. Translating it yields CASSERGQIEAFF.

The chain joins TRBV29-1 to TRBJ1-1; D is ambiguous. The V end was cut by 1 base, the J end by 3 bases, with 6 bases between. Germline V gene data show CDR1 as SQVTM and CDR2 as ANQGSEA. This CDR3 is 12 amino acids long. The CDR3 bases are TGCAGCGTTGAAGTTCTGGACACTGAAGCTTTCTTT. It yields the protein CSVEVLDTEAFF.

Of note for this clonotype: At one boundary the junction diverges from the germline segment, which might be a read error. The chain carries TRBV7-9 and TRBJ2-7; tentative D call: TRBD1 (6 bases). CDR1 SEHNR and CDR2 FQNEAQ come from the germline V gene (reference sequence). The length of the CDR3 is 12 residues. CDR3 residues: CTSSSTGIEQYF. CDR3 in DNA: TGTACCAGCAGCTCCACAGGGATCGAGCAGTACTTC.

This clonotype was seen many times. The rearrangement uses TRBV11-3 and TRBJ1-4; the D gene is possibly TRBD1 (5 bases). The CDR3 runs to 15 residues. Trimming left V 6 bases short and J 2 bases short, with 13 bases between. Germline loops: CDR1 SGHNT, CDR2 YENEEA. CDR3 sequence reads: CASSSGGSTNEKLFF. CDR3 in DNA: TGTGCCAGCAGTTCTGGGGGGTCGACTAATGAAAAACTGTTTTTT.

The V and J genes are TRBV7-6 and TRBJ2-7, with no clear D. Trimming took 1 base from V and 2 from J, leaving 6 bases between them. The CDR3 runs 13 residues. Germline V gives CDR1 SGHVS, CDR2 FNYEAQ. CDR3 sequence: CASSLESAYEQYF. Here the CDR3 DNA reads TGTGCCAGCAGCTTAGAGTCGGCCTACGAGCAGTACTTC.

This chain uses TRBV4-2 with TRBJ2-7; TRBD2 matches at 10 bases. Germline-derived CDR1 and CDR2 are LGHNA and YNFKEQ. The CDR3 totals 15 residues. With V trimmed by 2 bases and J by 2 bases, 3 bases remained unmatched. CDR3 nucleotides: TGTGCCAGCAGCCAAACTAGCGGGGCCCCCTACGAGCAGTACTTC. Amino acids: CASSQTSGAPYEQYF.

The chain employs TRBV12-2 and TRBJ1-1. TRBV12-2 corresponds to a pseudogene. The CDR3 covers 14 residues. In DNA, the CDR3 is TGTGCAAGTCGCGCCTCGGCTGTGAACACTGAAGCTTTCTTT. Its protein is CASRASAVNTEAFF.

The CDR3 region has the DNA TGTGCCAGCAGCTTTCCCACAGGTCAAGAGACCCAGTACTTC. Translated, it gives CASSFPTGQETQYF. The V call is TRBV7-9, the J call TRBJ2-5; D might be TRBD1 (5 bases). Between the trimmed V and J ends, which lost 3 bases and 2 bases, there was a span of 10 bases. Germline values: CDR1 SEHNR, CDR2 FQNEAQ (reference sequence). The CDR3 totals 14 residues.

There are many counts of this clonotype. CDR3 amino acids: CASSLGLGPNYGYTF. The DNA for the CDR3 is TGTGCCAGCAGCTTAGGTCTCGGTCCTAACTATGGCTACACCTTC. The chain combines TRBV7-2 with TRBJ1-2; D gene unclear. Germline assignment: CDR1 SGHTA and CDR2 FQGNSA. V lost 1 base to trimming and J lost 0 bases, with 9 bases between them. The CDR3 contains 15 residues.

This clonotype showed up many times. V gene TRBV19 combines with J gene TRBJ1-5; a possible D gene is TRBD1 (6 bases). The germline V and J ends were trimmed by 6 bases and 2 bases, with 11 bases remaining between them. The length of the CDR3 is 14 residues. The germline V gene has CDR1 LNHDA and CDR2 SQIVND (reference sequence). The CDR3 loop is CASRGRGGNQPQHF. The CDR3 DNA follows: TGTGCCAGTAGGGGCAGGGGAGGCAATCAGCCCCAGCATTTT. Together with reference TRBV19 and TRBJ1-5, the CDR3 gives the full variable domain: DGGITQSPKYLFRKEGQNVTLSCEQNLNHDAMYWYRQDPGQGLRLIYYSQIVNDFQKGDIAEGYSVSREKKESFPLTVTSAQKNPTAFYLCASRGRGGNQPQHFGDGTRLSIL.

This clonotype has a handful of counts. The chain is built from TRBV7-8 and TRBJ1-5; D unclear. The CDR3 runs to 15 residues. The V and J ends lost 1 base and 4 bases respectively, with 11 bases between them. Germline V lookup: CDR1 SGHVS, CDR2 FQNEAQ. The CDR3: CASSLVRATNQPQHF. As DNA, the CDR3 is TGTGCCAGCAGCTTAGTTCGGGCGACGAATCAGCCCCAGCATTTT.

This clonotype was detected only a few times. V gene TRBV7-6 combines with J gene TRBJ2-3; 9 bases are a match to TRBD2. V was pared by 1 base and J by 1 base, with 6 bases of the junction left unmatched. The CDR3 has 17 amino acids. CDR1 and CDR2 (germline): SGHVS, FNYEAQ. The CDR3 reads CASSLGSQRGGTDTQYF. DNA for the CDR3: TGTGCCAGCAGCTTAGGATCGCAGCGGGGGGGCACAGATACGCAGTATTTT.

This clonotype was seen ten or more times. The chain couples TRBV7-3 to TRBJ2-1, with TRBD2 matching over 9 bases. The CDR3 has 16 residues. With 5 bases clipped from V and 3 bases from J, the junction kept 8 bases outside the gene matches. Germline V gene sequence: CDR1 SGHTA, CDR2 FQGTGA. In nucleotides, the CDR3 is TGTGCCAGCAGCCTCCAGAGCGGGGGGAACTACAATGAGCAGTTCTTC. This codes for CASSLQSGGNYNEQFF.

This clonotype was picked up many times. The chain recombines TRBV6-5 with TRBJ1-2, with D perhaps TRBD1 (6 bases). V lost 0 bases and J lost 2, with 22 bases in between. Germline V gene sequence: CDR1 MNHEY, CDR2 SVGAGI. The CDR3 runs 19 residues. Here the CDR3 reads CASSYSMLGRGVRNYGYTF. The CDR3 nucleotides read TGTGCCAGCAGTTACTCAATGTTGGGCAGGGGCGTCCGAAACTATGGCTACACCTTC.

This clonotype was counted between two and nine times. The V gene is TRBV18, the J gene TRBJ1-1, with TRBD1 as a possible D gene (6 bases). Trimming took 0 bases from V and 1 from J, leaving 9 bases between them. This CDR3 spans 15 amino acids. The germline gives CDR1 KGHSH, CDR2 LQKENI. The CDR3 spells CASSPPGQTNTEAFF. The CDR3 coding sequence is TGTGCCAGCTCACCACCCGGACAGACGAACACTGAAGCTTTCTTT.

The V call is TRBV28, the J call TRBJ1-4, with D possibly TRBD1 on 5 matching bases. V was clipped by 1 base and J by 3 bases, with 9 bases between them. Germline V CDR1 and CDR2: MDHEN, SYDVKM. The CDR3 runs 15 residues. The DNA for the CDR3 is TGTGCCAGCAGTTTATATGGGGGAGCTAATGAAAAACTGTTTTTT. Residues: CASSLYGGANEKLFF.

This clonotype was seen repeatedly, ten times or more. The chain links TRBV2 to TRBJ2-4, with no clear D. The V end lost 6 bases, the J end lost 0 bases, and 18 bases lay between the germline ends. Germline CDR1 and CDR2: SNHLY and FYNNEI. CDR3 length: 17 amino acids. CDR3 bases: TGTGCCAGCAGGCCCGTGTACTCATCTCTAGCCAAAAACATTCAGTACTTC. Residues: CASRPVYSSLAKNIQYF. The whole variable domain, filled in from reference TRBV2 and TRBJ2-4, reads EPEVTQTPSHQVTQMGQEVILRCVPISNHLYFYWYRQILGQKVEFLVSFYNNEISEKSEIFDDQFSVERPDGSNFTLKIRSTKLEDSAMYFCASRPVYSSLAKNIQYFGAGTRLSVL.

This clonotype was counted at least ten times. The chain combines TRBV3-1 with TRBJ1-4, with D uncertain. Germline-derived CDR1 and CDR2 are LGHDT and YNNKEL (reference sequence). The CDR3 sequence is 14 residues long. The V and J ends lost 1 base and 5 bases respectively, with 8 bases between them. CDR3 DNA sequence: TGTGCCAGCAGCCAAGCCGGAAGAAATGAAAAACTGTTTTTT. Translation: CASSQAGRNEKLFF.

This clonotype appeared many times. J is TRBJ2-7 and V is TRBV18, with D possibly being TRBD1 (6 bases). The germline V and J ends were trimmed by 3 bases and 0 bases, with 15 bases remaining between them. This CDR3 has 16 amino acids. CDR1 and CDR2 (germline): KGHSH, LQKENI. The CDR3 DNA is TGTGCCAGCTCACCCGGACAGCCCTTAAGCTCCTACGAGCAGTACTTC. Its protein product is CASSPGQPLSSYEQYF.

In this sample, this clonotype turned up many times. The chain links TRBV6-1 to TRBJ1-2, with D perhaps TRBD1 (5 bases). The CDR3 is made up of 15 amino acids. Per germline, CDR1 MNHNS and CDR2 SASEGT. Trimming removed 1 base at V and 0 bases at J, with 9 bases between. CDR3 nucleotides: TGTGCCAGCAGTGAAGGTCCGGGACCTAACTATGGCTACACCTTC. Amino acid sequence: CASSEGPGPNYGYTF.